The T cell receptor beta chain under discussion was sequenced for a study of cytomegalovirus exposure and HLA in healthy donors. Researchers ran the PCR with 60 Vbeta and 13 Jbeta primers. Produced via immunoSEQ multiplex PCR; TCRdb's table is partial and in-frame only. The profile covers 60,000 to 70,000 clones, with 60% to 80% appearing a single time and over 15% taken by the ten largest. Per the germline V gene, CDR1 is LNHDA and CDR2 is SQIVND (reference sequence). The V and J ends lost 1 base and 7 bases, in that order; junction bases with no gene match: 11. The CDR3 runs 16 residues. Findings of the study overall: In a later analysis, DRB1 alleles had the most associated TCRs; HLA-C alleles the fewest. Relative to the approximately 680-donor mean, N-insertions were reportedly fewer in an Asian-associated ancestry cluster in a later analysis.

This clone was picked up a small number of times. Its antigen is unidentified. This TCR derives from a man aged 40-49 years in good health and CMV-seropositive. The chain is built from TRBV19 and TRBJ2-7, with 9 bases identical to TRBD1. What was sequenced was PBMCs. The CDR3 region has the DNA TGTGCCAGTAGTATAGGAGAGACAGGGGGTACGAGGGAGCAGTACTTC. It specifies CASSIGETGGTREQYF.